This T cell receptor (beta chain) derives from a study of control samples from healthy donors and cancer patients. Clones were read by immunoSEQ multiplex PCR, and TCRdb kept only the in-frame ones, dropping some. The sample contains roughly 80,000 clones, 88% of which appear only once. This CDR3 spans 13 amino acids. CDR1 is SGHDT and CDR2 is YYEEEE in the germline V gene. The V end was cut by 1 base, the J end by 5 bases, with 10 bases between. The TCR originated in a woman aged 45-60 years in good health. Sequenced: blood. The chain couples TRBV5-6 to TRBJ2-7; D is perhaps TRBD1 or TRBD2 (5 bases each). DNA of the CDR3: TGTGCCAGCAGCTTGAAGGGACGGAACGAGCAGTACTTC. Encoded protein: CASSLKGRNEQYF.